The present TCR beta chain was sequenced within a study of cytotoxic CD8 clonotypes in ibrutinib-treated CLL. About the research overall: An average of approximately 260,000 productive templates and 94,082 productive rearrangements was obtained per sample. Regarding the study as a whole: At the start, clonality exceeded age-matched healthy donors and followed circulating CD8+ T-cell counts. Among the clonotypes, public ones were uncommon and contracted or held stable on treatment. Sample timing was unmatched between remission and later-progressing patients; lymph nodes unstudied.

Concerning this clone: Its antigen is unidentified.

TCRdb's copy holds only in-frame clones and misses some; the assay was immunoSEQ multiplex PCR. The sample carries around 60,000 clones, approximately 71% recorded once. The CDR3 has 15 residues. Trimming at V came to 0 bases and at J to 2 bases, leaving 3 bases not matched to a gene. Germline V gives CDR1 LGHNA, CDR2 YNFKEQ. The chain combines TRBV4-2 with TRBJ1-2; TRBD1 matches at 7 bases. Sequenced here: PBMCs, sampled after 12 months of ibrutinib treatment. The TCR sequence derives from a human donor with chronic lymphocytic leukemia. CDR3 nucleotides: TGTGCCAGCAGCCAAGAAGGCAGGGGGAACTATGGCTACACCTTC. Its translation is CASSQEGRGNYGYTF.